In this sample, the clone carrying this TCR beta chain turned up many times. TCRdb re-analysed the 5' RACE reads in MiXCR, keeping a single row per CDR3 protein. The data hold 55,000 or so distinct CDR3 sequences, with approximately 10% observed a single time. This specimen comes from a study of early T cells in non-severe SARS-CoV-2 infection. Losses at the gene ends were 6 bases for V and 5 bases for J; bases not matched to a gene: 12. The CDR3 totals 15 residues. This chain uses TRBV12-3 or TRBV12-4 with TRBJ1-1; 7 bases are a match to TRBD1. The TCR sequence derives from an adult who was a healthcare worker with PCR-confirmed SARS-CoV-2 infection or an uninfected control (not recorded which). Sequencing was done on a sample of whole blood. CDR3 protein: CASSIRGRGMTEAFF. CDR3 nucleotide sequence: TGTGCCAGCAGCATCAGGGGCAGGGGGATGACTGAAGCTTTCTTT.